The entry that follows covers one T cell receptor beta chain sequence. This entry is derived from a study of glioma-infiltrating T cells. Using RNA template, CDR3s of TCR alpha and beta were amplified with iRepertoire arm-PCR. Input was about 85-400 ng of tissue mRNA or PBMC total RNA. TCRdb used MiXCR to reprocess the multiplex PCR reads, holding one entry per CDR3 protein. The table shows approximately 120,000 distinct CDR3 sequences, with roughly 24% occurring only once. Germline lookup yields CDR1 MNHEY and CDR2 SVGEGT. Germline trimming cut 5 bases from V and 2 bases from J; bases unmatched to any gene: 6. The CDR3 has 15 residues.

This clonotype originated in a human donor with low-grade glioma or glioblastoma, undergoing nonglioma brain surgery, or in good health (not recorded which). The V and J genes are TRBV6-2 or TRBV6-3 and TRBJ1-2, with 9 positions matching TRBD1. The sample taken for sequencing was glioma tissue, nonneoplastic brain tissue, or PBMCs (not recorded which). CDR3: CASSGAGTGNYGYTF. The CDR3 DNA is TGTGCCAGCAGTGGGGCGGGGACAGGGAACTATGGCTACACCTTC.